The clone carrying this T cell receptor beta chain was seen a handful of times. This specimen comes from a study of blood T cells in healthy people across ages. Combining a sample-barcoded 5' primer with a J-beta primer mix, a second PCR ran for 7 to 11 cycles. Tagging of each cDNA molecule was performed by a template-switch adaptor with 12 random nucleotides. TCRdb used MiXCR to reprocess the 5' RACE reads, holding one entry per CDR3 protein. The data contain just under 750,000 distinct CDR3 sequences, over 20% of them seen just once; the ten biggest clones take up about 20%. All donors came from Russia, were Caucasian and healthy, and spanned ages about 6 to 100. Per the germline V gene, CDR1 is SGDLS and CDR2 is YYNGEE. This CDR3 region has 15 residues. The V gene lost 2 bases and the J gene lost 2 bases, with 12 bases spanning the gap.

The sequenced material came from blood. The chain recombines TRBV9 with TRBJ2-3; D not certain. This TCR derives from a man between 70 and 80 years old in good health. The CDR3 loop reads CASSVASKTTDTQYF. The CDR3 DNA is TGTGCCAGCAGCGTGGCGAGTAAAACCACAGATACGCAGTATTTT. Combining the CDR3 with reference TRBV9 and TRBJ2-3 gives the whole variable domain DSGVTQTPKHLITATGQRVTLRCSPRSGDLSVYWYQQSLDQGLQFLIQYYNGEERAKGNILERFSAQQFPDLHSELNLSSLELGDSALYFCASSVASKTTDTQYFGPGTRLTVL.